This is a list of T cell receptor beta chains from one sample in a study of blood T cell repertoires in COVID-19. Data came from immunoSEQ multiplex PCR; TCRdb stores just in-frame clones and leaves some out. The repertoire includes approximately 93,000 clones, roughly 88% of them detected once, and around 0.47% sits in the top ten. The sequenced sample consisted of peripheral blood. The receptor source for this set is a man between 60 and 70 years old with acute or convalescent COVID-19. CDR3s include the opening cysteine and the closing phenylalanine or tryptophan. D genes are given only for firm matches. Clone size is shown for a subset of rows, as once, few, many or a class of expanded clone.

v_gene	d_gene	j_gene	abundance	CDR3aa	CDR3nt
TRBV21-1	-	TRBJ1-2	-	CASSKADRSNYGYTF	TGTGCCAGCAGCAAGGCCGACAGATCTAACTATGGCTACACCTTC
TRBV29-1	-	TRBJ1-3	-	CSAETSFLEGTIYF	TGCAGCGCTGAGACTAGTTTTCTGGAGGGCACCATATATTTT
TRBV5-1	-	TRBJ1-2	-	CASSYDSGDGYTF	TGCGCCAGCAGCTACGACAGCGGGGATGGCTACACCTTC
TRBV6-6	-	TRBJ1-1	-	CASKGGDEAFF	TGTGCCAGCAAAGGGGGAGATGAAGCTTTCTTT
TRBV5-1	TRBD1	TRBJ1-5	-	CASSPGQGASQPQHF	TGCGCCAGCAGCCCGGGACAGGGGGCAAGTCAGCCCCAGCATTTT
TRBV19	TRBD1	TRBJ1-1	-	CASSRDSYTEAFF	TGTGCCAGTAGTAGGGACAGTTACACTGAAGCTTTCTTT
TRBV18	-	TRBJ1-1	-	CASSPRRGGTEAFF	TGTGCCAGCTCACCACGACGGGGAGGGACTGAAGCTTTCTTT
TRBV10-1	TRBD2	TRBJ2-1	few	CASSESSGLAGAEQFF	TGCGCCAGCAGTGAGTCGTCGGGACTAGCGGGAGCTGAGCAGTTCTTC
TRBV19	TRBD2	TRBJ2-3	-	CASSIDRLAGGVLSTDTQYF	TGTGCCAGTAGTATAGATCGACTAGCGGGGGGTGTATTAAGCACAGATACGCAGTATTTT
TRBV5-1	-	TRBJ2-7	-	CASSLDPGYEQYF	TGCGCCAGCAGCTTGGATCCGGGCTACGAGCAGTACTTC
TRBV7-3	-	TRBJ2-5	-	CASSARQHSTQYF	TGTGCCAGCAGCGCAAGACAGCATTCTACCCAGTACTTC
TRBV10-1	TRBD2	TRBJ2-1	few	CASSESWRGATYNEQFF	TGCGCCAGCAGTGAGTCCTGGCGGGGGGCTACCTACAATGAGCAGTTCTTC
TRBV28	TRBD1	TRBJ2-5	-	CASSITGGPQETQYF	TGTGCCAGCAGTATAACAGGGGGCCCCCAAGAGACCCAGTACTTC
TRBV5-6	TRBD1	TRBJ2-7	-	CASSGEGQGINEQYF	TGTGCCAGCAGCGGGGAGGGACAGGGGATCAACGAGCAGTACTTC
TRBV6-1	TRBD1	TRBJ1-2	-	CASSEWGTGERGYTF	TGTGCCAGCAGTGAATGGGGGACAGGGGAGAGAGGCTACACCTTC
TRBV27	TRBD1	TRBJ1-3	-	CASSFGGQGAGNTIYF	TGTGCCAGCAGTTTCGGTGGACAGGGGGCTGGAAACACCATATATTTT
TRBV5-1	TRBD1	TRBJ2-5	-	CASSTRTGTETQYF	TGCGCCAGCAGCACCCGGACAGGGACGGAGACCCAGTACTTC
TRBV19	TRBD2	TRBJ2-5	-	CASSRLAGDQETQYF	TGTGCCAGTAGTCGACTAGCGGGGGACCAAGAGACCCAGTACTTC
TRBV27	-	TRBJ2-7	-	CASTPRRGLPSRSSSYEQYF	TGTGCCAGCACCCCGCGGAGGGGGCTTCCTTCGCGGAGTAGCTCCTACGAGCAGTACTTC
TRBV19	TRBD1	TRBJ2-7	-	CASSIRLDRSPYEQYF	TGTGCCAGTAGTATAAGGCTGGACAGGTCCCCCTACGAGCAGTACTTC
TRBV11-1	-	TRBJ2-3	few	CASSLGRRVYTDTQYF	TGTGCCAGCAGCTTGGGTAGGAGGGTGTACACAGATACGCAGTATTTT
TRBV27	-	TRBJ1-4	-	CASSFHGGNEKLFF	TGTGCCAGCAGTTTCCACGGAGGTAATGAAAAACTGTTTTTT
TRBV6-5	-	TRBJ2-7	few	CASRPDFTNYEQYF	TGTGCCAGCAGACCAGACTTCACCAACTACGAGCAGTACTTC
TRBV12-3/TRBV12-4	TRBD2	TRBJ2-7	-	CASRPGPGGGQYF	TGTGCCAGCAGACCCGGGCCGGGAGGGGGTCAGTACTTC
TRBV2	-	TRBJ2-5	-	CASSPRGRGGQETQYF	TGTGCCAGCAGCCCCAGGGGGCGGGGGGGCCAAGAGACCCAGTACTTC
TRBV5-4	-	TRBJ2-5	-	CASSLEGPRLWETQYF	TGTGCCAGCAGCTTGGAGGGGCCTCGGCTCTGGGAGACCCAGTACTTC
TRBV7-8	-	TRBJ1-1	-	CASSLRRVENTEAFF	TGTGCCAGCAGCCTCAGGAGGGTAGAGAACACTGAAGCTTTCTTT
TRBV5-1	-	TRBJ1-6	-	CASSLGSANYNSPLHF	TGCGCCAGCAGCTTGGGTAGCGCCAATTATAATTCACCCCTCCACTTT
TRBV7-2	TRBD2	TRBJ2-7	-	CASSLEGALAGRHEQYF	TGTGCCAGCAGCCTAGAAGGGGCGCTAGCGGGACGCCACGAGCAGTACTTC
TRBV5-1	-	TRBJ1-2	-	CASSVDSYGYTF	TGCGCCAGCAGCGTCGACAGCTATGGCTACACCTTC
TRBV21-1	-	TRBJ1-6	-	CASSKIGSYSPRDSPLHF	TGTGCCAGCAGCAAAATTGGTTCCTACTCTCCCCGGGATTCACCCCTCCACTTT
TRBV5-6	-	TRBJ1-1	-	CASSFLLIWDTDTEAFF	TGTGCCAGCAGCTTTTTATTAATTTGGGACACGGACACTGAAGCTTTCTTT
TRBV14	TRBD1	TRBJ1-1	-	CASSKDRVTEAFF	TGTGCCAGCAGCAAGGACAGGGTCACTGAAGCTTTCTTT
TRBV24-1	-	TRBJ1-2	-	CATSDPHQAGGYTF	TGTGCCACCAGTGACCCTCACCAAGCGGGGGGCTACACCTTC
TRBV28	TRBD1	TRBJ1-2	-	CASSTPGTGRHGYTF	TGTGCCAGCAGTACCCCCGGGACAGGGCGTCATGGCTACACCTTC
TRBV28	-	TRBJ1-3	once	CASKTAGNTIYF	TGTGCCAGCAAAACAGCTGGAAACACCATATATTTT
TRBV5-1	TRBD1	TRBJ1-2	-	CASSLTGTGVGYGYTF	TGCGCCAGCAGCCTCACCGGGACAGGGGTGGGATATGGCTACACCTTC
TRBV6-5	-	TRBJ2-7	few	CASRQLAPSYEQYF	TGTGCCAGCAGGCAGCTAGCGCCATCCTACGAGCAGTACTTC
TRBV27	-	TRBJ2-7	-	CASSFMKGQGLAYF	TGTGCCAGCAGTTTTATGAAGGGTCAGGGGTTAGCGTACTTC
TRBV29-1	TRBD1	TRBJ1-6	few	CSVVQGAYNSPLHF	TGCAGCGTTGTTCAGGGGGCCTATAATTCACCCCTCCACTTT